This TCR beta chain was recorded in a study of sequential checkpoint blockade in melanoma. Study overall: Maintenance nivolumab came after either treatment sequence. About two dozen patients had matched tumor biopsies before treatment and at week 13 after nivolumab or ipilimumab alone.

The repertoire was sequenced with immunoSEQ multiplex PCR; TCRdb's copy has only in-frame clones and lacks some. This sample yields 35,000 to 40,000 clones, of which roughly 32% are seen a single time; about 1.6% belongs to the top ten. This sample's treatment: randomized to nivolumab then ipilimumab (arm A) or the reverse (arm B). None of the patients previously received DNA-damaging chemotherapy. Germline V lookup: CDR1 SGHRS, CDR2 YFSETQ. The CDR3 length is 17 residues. The junction had 10 bases not matched to a gene; V was cut back by 4 bases and J by 2 bases. The clonotype was recovered from a human donor with melanoma. Here the sequenced sample was tumor tissue (inferred from file names), taken from a patient given nivolumab and ipilimumab in sequence. This chain uses TRBV5-1 with TRBJ2-2, with 8 bases aligning to TRBD2. Here the CDR3 reads CASSPGVAGFNTGELFF. In nucleotides, the CDR3 is TGCGCCAGCAGCCCCGGGGTAGCGGGATTTAACACCGGGGAGCTGTTTTTT.